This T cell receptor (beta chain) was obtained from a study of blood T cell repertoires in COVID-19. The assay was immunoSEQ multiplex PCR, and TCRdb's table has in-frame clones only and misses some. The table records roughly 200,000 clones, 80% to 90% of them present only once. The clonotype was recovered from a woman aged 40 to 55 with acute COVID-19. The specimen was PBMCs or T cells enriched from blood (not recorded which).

CDR3 in amino acids: CASSFSGRLGSPLHF. CDR3 DNA: TGTGCCAGCAGTTTCAGTGGCAGGCTCGGTTCACCCCTCCACTTT. V and J are TRBV27 and TRBJ1-6; no firm D call. From germline, CDR1 is MNHEY and CDR2 SMNVEV (reference sequence). V was cut by 3 bases and J by 9 bases, with 15 bases left in between. The CDR3 is 15 amino acids.